This TCR beta chain is drawn from a study of blood T cell repertoires in COVID-19. Original handling: Cell counts per sample came from amplifying reference gene primers. The assay was immunoSEQ multiplex PCR, and TCRdb's table has in-frame clones only and misses some. The D gene and trimming were derived from the DNA, and the V and J assignments and clone size from that table. The sample has some 370,000 clones, about 87% seen once. The CDR3 contains 17 residues. V was shortened by 4 bases and J by 5 bases, with 25 bases between the two germline ends. CDR1 and CDR2 from the germline V gene are SGHRS and YFSETQ.

This chain links TRBV5-1 with TRBJ2-7, with D possibly being TRBD1 (6 bases). This TCR derives from a woman in her 30s with COVID-19, enrolled during active disease. The sequencing input was peripheral blood. The CDR3 DNA sequence: TGCGCCAGCAGCCCCACCTATCCACAGGGAAGAAGAAACGAGCAGTACTTC. Residues: CASSPTYPQGRRNEQYF.